The table lists the clone carrying this T cell receptor beta chain with a count of one. These data belong to a study of blood T cell repertoires in COVID-19. For the study at large: Researchers got acute and convalescent COVID-19 samples from the United States, Italy and Spain.

The CDR3 contains 12 residues. Trimming removed 3 bases at V and 7 bases at J, with 12 bases between. Germline V gives CDR1 GTSNPN, CDR2 SVGIG (reference sequence). TCRdb keeps only in-frame clones here, not all; method: immunoSEQ multiplex PCR. This repertoire shows roughly 130,000 clones, about 80% found once; its top ten account for 16%. The V call is TRBV30, the J call TRBJ1-1; perhaps TRBD1 as D (6 bases). The sequencing sample was made of peripheral blood. This receptor was obtained from a woman aged 50 to 60 with acute or convalescent COVID-19. The CDR3 here is CAWRGQWGEAFF. The DNA of the CDR3 is TGTGCCTGGAGAGGACAGTGGGGTGAAGCTTTCTTT.